Below are 5 T cell receptor beta chains sequenced from a single sample in a study of T cells in Graves' hyperthyroidism and ophthalmopathy. It was RNA transcripts that yielded the amplified TCR beta CDR3 regions. A first-round RT-PCR of the TCR CDR3 used the HTBI primer set. In TCRdb, the multiplex PCR reads were re-called with MiXCR into one record per CDR3 protein. Seen here are about 460,000 distinct CDR3 sequences, 20% to 25% observed once, and the top ten hold around 54%. The specimen was blood. The receptors derive from a woman between 65 and 79 years old with Graves' ophthalmopathy.

The table lists this clonotype with a count of one. One junction end does not reproduce the germline sequence, and a read error may be involved. The chain has TRBV7-9 and TRBJ2-1, with D uncertain. Germline values: CDR1 SEHNR, CDR2 FQNEAQ (reference sequence). The CDR3 has 20 amino acids. The CDR3 spells CAGSPSVPGTLVVSYNEQFF. The CDR3, as DNA: TGTGCCGGCAGCCCCTCTGTGCCCGGAACCCTTGTAGTATCCTACAATGAGCAGTTCTTC.

This rearrangement joins TRBV12-3 or TRBV12-4 to TRBJ2-7, with D maybe TRBD1 (6 bases). The length of the CDR3 is 18 residues. With 4 bases removed from V and 5 bases from J, the gap between germline ends came to 27 bases. The CDR3 region has the DNA TGTGCCAGCAGTTCCGGGGCCGGACAGTTTGGCCGGTGGGACGAGCAGTACTTC. It encodes CASSSGAGQFGRWDEQYF.

The V call is TRBV12-3 or TRBV12-4, the J call TRBJ2-7; 13 nucleotides line up with TRBD2. This CDR3 is built from 14 residues. The junction had 9 bases not matched to a gene; V was cut back by 7 bases and J by 9 bases. As DNA, the CDR3 is TGTGCCAGCACCGGACTAGCGGGAGAAGTGGGGCAGTACTTC. Encoded protein: CASTGLAGEVGQYF.

This clonotype was detected many times. The chain has TRBV12-3 or TRBV12-4 and TRBJ2-2, with 8 nucleotides matching TRBD2. V lost 2 bases and J lost 4; bases outside the gene matches: 3. The CDR3 covers 15 residues. The CDR3 here is CASSLTSGGTGELFF. The CDR3 DNA reads TGTGCCAGCAGTTTAACTAGCGGAGGCACCGGGGAGCTGTTTTTT.

This clonotype was recorded at least ten times. CDR3 nucleotide sequence: TGTGCCAGTAGACTAGCGGGAGAGACCCAGTACTTC. Translation gives CASRLAGETQYF. The chain uses TRBV19 and TRBJ2-5, with 9 positions matching TRBD2. The CDR3 is 12 residues long. With V trimmed by 6 bases and J by 4 bases, 0 bases remained unmatched. Germline lookup yields CDR1 LNHDA and CDR2 SQIVND (reference sequence).